The 31 T cell receptor beta chains below all came from one sample that was sequenced in a study of tumor-infiltrating lymphocytes in primary liver carcinoma. Unsorted whole blood served as the source of blood RNA, and germline DNA was extracted as well. A primer in the constant region served to generate TCR beta cDNA from approximately 460 ng of total RNA. What produced the TCR beta libraries was three nested multiplex PCR rounds using slightly modified ARM-PCR. Both of the initial two PCR rounds ran for around 10 cycles and employed TRBV1-TRBV30 forward primers alongside a C-beta reverse primer. TCRdb used MiXCR to reprocess the multiplex PCR reads, holding one entry per CDR3 protein. The sample has roughly 180,000 distinct CDR3 sequences; roughly 60% are singletons. The specimen was peripheral blood. The receptors stem from a man between 35 and 55 years old with primary liver carcinoma and hepatitis B virus infection.

This clonotype was detected once. The genes are TRBV7-9 and TRBJ2-1, with D tentatively TRBD1 or TRBD2 (5 bases each). This CDR3 comprises 11 residues. Germline CDR1 and CDR2: SEHNR and FQNEAQ (reference sequence). The ends were cut back, 5 bases at V and 8 bases at J, with 7 bases in the middle. This chain's CDR3 is CASSRGDEQFF. The CDR3 DNA is TGTGCCAGCAGCCGAGGGGATGAGCAGTTCTTC.

The sample holds a few counts of this clonotype. The chain combines TRBV7-8 with TRBJ2-7, with D possibly TRBD2 on 5 matching bases. The CDR3 spans 17 residues. Germline CDR1 SGHVS, CDR2 FQNEAQ. V lost 2 bases and J 2 bases, leaving 19 bases between the germline ends. In DNA form, the CDR3 reads TGTGCCAGCAGCTTATATTCCGGGTGGGAGAGAGCCTACGAGCAGTACTTC. Protein sequence: CASSLYSGWERAYEQYF.

As concerns this clonotype: One end of the junction is discordant with germline, which a read error may explain. V gene TRBV29-1 combines with J gene TRBJ2-7, with 12 bases fitting TRBD2. Germline CDR1 and CDR2: SQVTM and ANQGSEA. This CDR3 region has 15 residues. The CDR3 loop reads CSVGGLAGQVREQCF. The CDR3 DNA reads TGCAGCGTTGGGGGACTAGCGGGTCAGGTTCGGGAACAGTGCTTC.

The CDR3 sequence: CASSLAHALSTDTQYF. CDR3 in DNA: TGTGCCAGCAGCTTAGCGCATGCCCTTAGCACAGATACGCAGTATTTT. This chain connects TRBV7-8 to TRBJ2-3; D remains ambiguous. This CDR3 contains 16 residues. V was pared by 0 bases and J by 0 bases, with 10 bases between. Germline CDR1 is SGHVS and CDR2 is FQNEAQ.

For this clonotype: With a much larger clone just one base away, this may be a read error. This chain joins TRBV4-1 and TRBJ1-5; no firm D call. CDR3 length equals 14 residues. Germline V gives CDR1 MGHRA, CDR2 YSYEKL. CDR3 sequence: CASSQGTANRPQHF. The CDR3 DNA reads as TGCGCCAGCAGCCAAGGGACCGCCAATCGGCCCCAGCATTTT.

With respect to this clonotype: This could be a read error, since a much larger clone is one nucleotide away. CDR3 sequence: CASSQDWGLVAQEQFF. CDR3 coding DNA: TGTGCCAGCAGCCAAGATTGGGGACTAGTTGCTCAAGAGCAGTTCTTC. V usage is TRBV4-2 and J usage is TRBJ2-1; 8 nucleotides match TRBD2. Germline loops: CDR1 LGHNA, CDR2 YNFKEQ. Losses at the gene ends were 0 bases for V and 10 bases for J; bases not matched to a gene: 11. The CDR3 consists of 16 residues.

This clonotype is a singleton in its sample. An end of the junction differs from the germline gene, which may be a read error. V usage is TRBV5-4 and J usage is TRBJ2-5, with 9 bases lining up with TRBD2. This CDR3 has 16 amino acids. Germline loops: CDR1 SGHNT, CDR2 YYREEE (reference sequence). CDR3 sequence: CAISLSSGLAEETQYF. CDR3 nucleotide sequence: TGTGCCATCAGCTTATCCTCGGGACTAGCAGAAGAGACCCAGTACTTC. The full variable domain, rest sourced from reference TRBV5-4 and TRBJ2-5, is ETGVTQSPTHLIKTRGQQVTLRCSSQSGHNTVSWYQQALGQGPQFIFQYYREEENGRGNFPPRFSGLQFPNYSSELNVNALELDDSALYLCAISLSSGLAEETQYFGPGTRLLVL.

Only a few counts were recorded for this clonotype. This may be a read error: a much more frequent sequence differs by one nucleotide. The V and J genes are TRBV11-2 and TRBJ2-1; 15 bases match TRBD2. Germline lookup yields CDR1 SGHAT and CDR2 FQNNGV. This CDR3 is 16 amino acids long. Losses at the gene ends were 4 bases for V and 9 bases for J; bases not matched to a gene: 7. CDR3 sequence (DNA): TGTGCCAGCAGCTCCTCCGGGACTAGCGGGAGGCTTGAGCAGTTCTTC. Its protein product is CASSSSGTSGRLEQFF.

This clonotype occurred once. Being one base from a much bigger clone, this may be a read error. The chain couples TRBV6-5 to TRBJ2-7; D might be TRBD2 (6 bases). The V gene's germline CDR1 is MNHEY and CDR2 SVGAGI. The CDR3 has 14 residues. The DNA for the CDR3 is TGTGCCAGCAGTTACGAGGAGGGGTACTACAAGCAGTACTTC. Protein: CASSYEEGYYKQYF.

The rearrangement links TRBV24-1 to TRBJ2-5, with 7 positions matching TRBD2. This CDR3 contains 15 residues. CDR1 KGHDR and CDR2 SFDVKD come from the germline V gene. With 7 bases clipped from V and 4 bases from J, the junction kept 11 bases outside the gene matches. The CDR3 protein is CATSEGTNLRETQYF. CDR3 sequence (DNA): TGTGCCACCAGCGAAGGGACTAACCTTCGAGAGACCCAGTACTTC.

The chain uses TRBV2 and TRBJ1-5; 7 bases are a match to TRBD1. The CDR3 runs to 17 residues. From germline, CDR1 is SNHLY and CDR2 FYNNEI. V lost 6 bases and J lost 1; bases outside the gene matches: 12. This chain's CDR3 is CASSLNPTGHSNQPQHF. CDR3 DNA sequence: TGTGCCAGCAGCCTCAACCCGACAGGGCACAGCAATCAGCCCCAGCATTTT.

On this clonotype itself: An end of the junction differs from the germline gene, which may be a read error. V and J are TRBV10-3 and TRBJ2-3, with TRBD1 matching over 7 bases. Germline CDR1 is ENHRY and CDR2 is SYGVKD. CDR3 size: 18 residues. CDR3 residues: CTISTSGTALSSTDTQYF. The CDR3 nucleotides read TGTACCATCAGTACCTCCGGGACAGCTCTATCTAGCACAGATACGCAGTATTTT.

V gene TRBV6-1 combines with J gene TRBJ2-1; 7 nucleotides match TRBD2. Germline V gene data show CDR1 as MNHNS and CDR2 as SASEGT. The V segment lost 5 bases and the J segment 9 bases; nucleotides outside the gene matches: 13. The CDR3 loop spans 15 amino acids. The CDR3 reads CASSRGGTGEVEQFF. DNA for the CDR3: TGTGCCAGCAGTCGCGGGGGAACGGGAGAGGTTGAGCAGTTCTTC.

As regards this clonotype: Just one base apart from a much larger clone, this may be a read error. The V and J genes are TRBV6-1 and TRBJ2-5, with 7 bases aligning to TRBD1. Germline CDR1 and CDR2: MNHNS and SASEGT. This CDR3 spans 15 amino acids. In DNA, the CDR3 is TGTGCCAGCAGTGAAGTAAAGACAGGGAGAGAGGCCCAGTACTTC. Residues: CASSEVKTGREAQYF.

Comment on this clonotype: The junction does not match germline at one end; this may be a read error. This chain joins TRBV12-3 or TRBV12-4 and TRBJ2-1, with TRBD2 identical over 12 bases. CDR3 length: 14 residues. CDR3 protein: CASSQTSGSNEQFF. The CDR3 DNA is TGCGCCAGCAGCCAGACTAGCGGGAGCAATGAGCAGTTCTTC.

The rearrangement uses TRBV4-1 and TRBJ2-1; perhaps TRBD1 as D (6 bases). Trimming removed 1 base at V and 13 bases at J, with 29 bases between. The V gene's germline CDR1 is MGHRA and CDR2 YSYEKL. The CDR3 is made up of 18 amino acids. DNA of the CDR3: TGCGCCAGCAGCCAAGGGGGGCCGCTCTGGCCCCAAGGGAGTGAACAGTTCTTC. This codes for CASSQGGPLWPQGSEQFF.

Of note for this clonotype: It may be a read error: a sequence one base away is much more abundant. The chain is built from TRBV12-3 or TRBV12-4 and TRBJ2-5; TRBD2 might be the D (6 bases). The CDR3 contains 15 residues. The CDR3 spells CASSLSGLSQETKYF. CDR3 nucleotides: TGTGCCAGCAGTCTTAGCGGTCTGTCACAAGAGACCAAGTACTTC.

Points on this clonotype: A much larger clonotype is one base distant, so this may be a read error. The chain is built from TRBV11-2 and TRBJ2-7, with 7 nucleotides matching TRBD2. CDR3 length: 15 amino acids. J was trimmed by 0 bases and V by 10 bases; bases with no gene match: 12. Germline-derived CDR1 and CDR2 are SGHAT and FQNNGV. Here the CDR3 DNA reads TGTGCCAACACCATTCTAGCGGCGAGCTCCTACGAGCAGTACTTC. Protein product: CANTILAASSYEQYF.

The V call is TRBV11-2, the J call TRBJ2-1; the D gene is possibly TRBD1 (5 bases). The germline gives CDR1 SGHAT, CDR2 FQNNGV. Trimming shortened V by 6 bases and J by 10 bases, and 34 bases separated the two germline ends. The CDR3 is made up of 19 amino acids. CDR3 protein: CASRRAIRIRTRVKDEQFF. DNA for the CDR3: TGTGCCAGCAGGCGCGCAATCCGGATCCGGACAAGAGTCAAGGACGAGCAGTTCTTC. The full variable domain, completed using reference TRBV11-2 and TRBJ2-1, is EAGVAQSPRYKIIEKRQSVAFWCNPISGHATLYWYQQILGQGPKLLIQFQNNGVVDDSQLPKDRFSAERLKGVDSTLKIQPAKLEDSAVYLCASRRAIRIRTRVKDEQFFGPGTRLTVL.

As to this clonotype: A junction boundary mismatches the germline segment, possibly from a read error. This CDR3 is CVSSLGLADYEQYF. CDR3 nucleotide sequence: TGTGTCAGCAGCTTAGGACTGGCAGACTACGAGCAGTACTTC. The V call is TRBV11-2, the J call TRBJ2-7, with D maybe TRBD2 (5 bases). CDR3 size: 14 residues. The V gene's germline CDR1 is SGHAT and CDR2 FQNNGV.

This clonotype was found a few times. A much larger clone lies one base from this, so it may be a read error. The chain recombines TRBV29-1 with TRBJ1-2; the D gene is possibly TRBD1 (6 bases). The V end lost 7 bases, the J end lost 7 bases, and 16 bases lay between the germline ends. The CDR3 runs 12 residues. The germline CDR1 and CDR2 sequences are SQVTM and ANQGSEA. The CDR3 is CSASYRVVGYTF. DNA of the CDR3: TGCAGCGCTTCGTACAGGGTCGTTGGCTACACCTTC.

J is TRBJ2-3 and V is TRBV7-8; D remains unclear. The CDR3 loop spans 11 amino acids. The germline V gene encodes CDR1 SGHVS and CDR2 FQNEAQ. The V gene lost 6 bases and the J gene lost 5 bases, with 6 bases spanning the gap. The CDR3 sequence: CASSFGDTQYF. Written as DNA, the CDR3 is TGTGCCAGCAGTTTTGGAGATACGCAGTATTTT. The variable domain in full, completed from reference TRBV7-8 and TRBJ2-3, reads GAGVSQSPRYKVAKRGQDVALRCDPISGHVSLFWYQQALGQGPEFLTYFQNEAQLDKSGLPSDRFFAERPEGSVSTLKIQRTQQEDSAVYLCASSFGDTQYFGPGTRLTVL.

As concerns this clonotype: An end of the junction differs from the germline gene, which may be a read error. The chain joins TRBV11-2 to TRBJ2-1; D is uncertain. The CDR3 has 13 residues. CDR1 and CDR2 from the germline V gene are SGHAT and FQNNGV. CDR3 residues: CASSLGAYTEQSF. Here the CDR3 DNA reads TGCGCCAGCAGCTTAGGCGCCTACACTGAGCAGTCCTTC. The full variable domain, with the rest looked up from reference TRBV11-2 and TRBJ2-1, is EAGVAQSPRYKIIEKRQSVAFWCNPISGHATLYWYQQILGQGPKLLIQFQNNGVVDDSQLPKDRFSAERLKGVDSTLKIQPAKLEDSAVYLCASSLGAYTEQSFGPGTRLTVL.

As concerns this clonotype: This CDR3 fails to terminate in the conserved phenylalanine or tryptophan, so it likely reflects a read error. V is TRBV12-3 or TRBV12-4 and J is TRBJ2-1, with 7 bases fitting TRBD1. The CDR3 loop spans 14 amino acids. V lost 3 bases, J lost 9 bases, and 8 bases stayed unmatched. The CDR3 here is CASSLSGGFGEQFI. In nucleotides, the CDR3 is TGTGCCAGCAGTTTGTCAGGGGGTTTCGGTGAGCAGTTCATC.

With respect to this clonotype: Given the absence of the conserved phenylalanine or tryptophan at the CDR3 end, a read error is likely. The chain recombines TRBV6-5 with TRBJ2-2; D unresolved. This CDR3 spans 17 amino acids. V was clipped by 6 bases and J by 0 bases, with 17 bases between them. Germline lookup yields CDR1 MNHEY and CDR2 SVGAGI. CDR3 coding DNA: TGTGCCAGCAGCCTCTTCGGTACACGCGCGAACACCGGGGAGCTGTTTTTA. Amino acid sequence: CASSLFGTRANTGELFL.

The chain links TRBV28 to TRBJ2-5; D assignment may be TRBD1 or TRBD2 (5 bases each). Between the trimmed V and J ends, which lost 1 base and 1 base, there was a span of 16 bases. The germline CDR1 and CDR2 sequences are MDHEN and SYDVKM. This CDR3 comprises 17 residues. In DNA, the CDR3 is TGTGCCAGCAGTTTATACCCAGAGGGACCGACCCAAGAGACCCAGTACTTC. Its translation: CASSLYPEGPTQETQYF.

As for this clonotype: One end of the junction fails to match germline, which may point to a read error. The rearrangement links TRBV5-5 to TRBJ2-2; D perhaps matches TRBD1 (8 bases). This CDR3 comprises 17 residues. In germline, CDR1 is SGHKS, CDR2 YYEKEE (reference sequence). CDR3 DNA: TGTGTCAGCAGCTCCCTCGGACAGGGAGGGTACACCGGGGAGCTGTTTTTT. This encodes CVSSSLGQGGYTGELFF.

This clonotype was recorded a few times. The CDR3 loop reads CASSQGRQSSTDTQYF. The DNA for the CDR3 is TGTGCCAGCAGCCAAGGCCGACAGAGTAGCACAGATACGCAGTATTTT. The chain couples TRBV14 to TRBJ2-3, with D perhaps TRBD1 (5 bases). The CDR3 runs to 16 residues. The germline CDR1 and CDR2 sequences are SGHDN and FVKESK. V was pared by 1 base and J by 0 bases, with 11 bases between.

Notes on this clonotype: One junction end disagrees with the germline gene, perhaps due to a read error. The chain recombines TRBV10-3 with TRBJ2-7, with D possibly being TRBD1 or TRBD2 (5 bases each). This CDR3 region has 12 residues. In germline, CDR1 is ENHRY, CDR2 SYGVKD. CDR3 in DNA: TGTGCCATCAATGAGTCGGGACACGAGCAGTACTTC. Translated: CAINESGHEQYF.

The chain uses TRBV5-6 and TRBJ2-2, with D possibly matching TRBD2 (6 bases). Germline CDR1 is SGHDT and CDR2 is YYEEEE. This CDR3 has 15 residues. The V and J ends lost 1 base and 6 bases respectively, with 13 bases between them. The CDR3 is CASSLPSSVSGELFF. The CDR3 coding sequence is TGTGCCAGCAGCTTGCCGTCTAGCGTTTCCGGGGAGCTGTTTTTT. Complete variable domain (other parts from reference TRBV5-6 and TRBJ2-2): DAGVTQSPTHLIKTRGQQVTLRCSPKSGHDTVSWYQQALGQGPQFIFQYYEEEERQRGNFPDRFSGHQFPNYSSELNVNALLLGDSALYLCASSLPSSVSGELFFGEGSRLTVL.

CDR3: CASSLGGRRGTEAFF. Here the CDR3 DNA reads TGTGCCAGCAGTTTAGGGGGAAGGAGGGGGACTGAAGCTTTCTTT. The rearrangement uses TRBV28 and TRBJ1-1; weak D call: TRBD1 (6 bases). Germline values: CDR1 MDHEN, CDR2 SYDVKM. This CDR3 spans 15 amino acids. The V end lost 2 bases, the J end lost 5 bases, and 15 bases lay between the germline ends. Full variable domain (remainder filled in from reference TRBV28 and TRBJ1-1): DVKVTQSSRYLVKRTGEKVFLECVQDMDHENMFWYRQDPGLGLRLIYFSYDVKMKEKGDIPEGYSVSREKKERFSLILESASTNQTSMYLCASSLGGRRGTEAFFGQGTRLTVV.